This T cell receptor (beta chain) came from a study of radiation and T cells in renal cell carcinoma. Whole-study findings and limits: No pretreatment tumor biopsies were available for baseline clonotypes.

Produced via immunoSEQ multiplex PCR; TCRdb's table is partial and in-frame only. Counted here are roughly 61,000 clones, roughly 80% occurring once; the ten biggest clones make up 6% to 7%. Concerning this clone: Its target is unknown.

Time point given: blood 4 weeks post-SBRT, at nephrectomy. The treatment: 15 Gy SBRT to primary tumor, nephrectomy 4 weeks later. Nephrectomy followed 15 Gy stereotactic body radiation by 4 weeks. The patient's renal cell carcinoma had clear cell pathology. In germline, CDR1 is SNHLY, CDR2 FYNNEI. The V and J ends lost 8 bases and 1 base respectively, with 13 bases between them. CDR3 size: 14 residues. This chain links TRBV2 with TRBJ2-3; TRBD1 is a possible D gene (5 bases). Sequenced material: blood, taken from a patient whose treatment included radiotherapy and nephrectomy. This receptor was identified in a man in his sixties with renal cell carcinoma. The CDR3 loop reads CASLAEQGTDTQYF. The CDR3 DNA reads TGTGCCAGCCTCGCAGAACAGGGCACAGATACGCAGTATTTT.